This TCR beta chain was identified during a study of blood T cell repertoires in COVID-19. Across the study: Nucleic acid was either cDNA or gDNA, and it came from T cells, B-cell-depleted T cells, or PBMCs.

Source study methods: Reference gene primer amplification yielded estimated nucleated cell counts. The table came from immunoSEQ multiplex PCR; TCRdb's copy has only in-frame clones and leaves some out. Clonal size and the V and J genes are those of that table, whereas D and trimming came from the DNA. The data show about 220,000 clones, with 90% seen just once and over 12% held by the top ten. This receptor was taken from a man in his thirties or forties who had been exposed to COVID-19. The specimen was PBMCs or T cells enriched from blood (not recorded which).

The CDR3 region has the DNA TGTGCCTGGAGTCCCGCCTACGAGCAGTACTTC. This gives the protein CAWSPAYEQYF. The J gene is TRBJ2-7, the V gene TRBV30; D gene uncertain. Per the germline V gene, CDR1 is GTSNPN and CDR2 is SVGIG (reference sequence). The CDR3 contains 11 residues. V shed 2 bases and J shed 2 bases, with 4 bases lying between them. The full variable domain, in which reference TRBV30 and TRBJ2-7 provide the parts outside the CDR3, is SQTIHQWPATLVQPVGSPLSLECTVEGTSNPNLYWYRQAAGRGLQLLFYSVGIGQISSEVPQNLSASRPQDRQFILSSKKLLLSDSGFYLCAWSPAYEQYFGPGTRLTVT.